This TCR beta chain was recovered during a study of T cell responses to AZD1222 COVID-19 vaccine. Study-level points and caveats: There were mostly white British donors and more females than males, and clonal diversity was possibly underestimated. All repertoire sampling was performed exclusively after the peak T cell response.

The CDR3 runs 16 residues. The germline V gene encodes CDR1 SEHNR and CDR2 FQNEAQ (reference sequence). The V end was cut by 6 bases, the J end by 1 base, with 18 bases between. Some clones are missing from TCRdb's copy, which holds only in-frame ones; the method was immunoSEQ multiplex PCR. The sample lists 75,000 to 95,000 clones; 75% to 90% were seen once. Comments on this clone: What it binds is not known.

This sequence joins TRBV7-9 and TRBJ1-1, with D perhaps matching TRBD1 (5 bases). Here the sequenced sample was peripheral blood, taken 28 days after the second AZD1222 dose. The clonotype was recovered from an adult who received the AZD1222 COVID-19 vaccine. CDR3 in amino acids: CASSTRAGLANTEAFF. CDR3 nucleotide sequence: TGTGCCAGCAGTACGCGAGCGGGACTGGCGAACACTGAAGCTTTCTTT.